The entry below gives a single TCR beta chain sequence along with its context. TCRdb itself ran the reads through MiXCR, one entry per CDR3 protein. The sample records roughly 250,000 distinct CDR3 sequences, approximately 22% being singletons. This specimen belongs to a study of T cell repertoires in cytomegalovirus infection. The V gene's germline CDR1 is LGHNA and CDR2 YSLEER. Trimming took 5 bases from V and 5 from J, leaving 13 bases between them. The CDR3 sequence is 13 residues long. Sequencing used CD8+ T cells from PBMCs. The chain joins TRBV4-3 to TRBJ2-7, with D maybe TRBD1 (6 bases). The clonotype comes from a human donor in good health (CMV status not recorded). Some clones in this sample may be carry-over from other donors' samples. In DNA form, the CDR3 reads TGCGCCAGCAGCTTCGATCAGGGGAACGAGCAGTACTTC. Residues: CASSFDQGNEQYF.